Listed below are T cell receptor beta chains from one sample, sequenced in a study of T cell responses to AZD1222 COVID-19 vaccine. The protocol was immunoSEQ multiplex PCR, while the TCRdb copy is restricted to in-frame clones and leaves out a portion. The data hold 150,000 to 200,000 clones, with 88% observed a single time. Sequencing used peripheral blood, obtained 28 days after the second AZD1222 dose. The receptors stem from an adult who received the AZD1222 COVID-19 vaccine. The CDR3 runs from the conserved cysteine through the conserved F or W. The order of the fields is V gene, J gene, D gene, clone size, CDR3 DNA, CDR3 protein. D genes are given only for firm matches. Size is stated for part of the rows, as once, few or many counts, or as a class when the clone is expanded.

V: TRBV5-4; J: TRBJ1-1; D: NA; size: NA; DNA: TGTGCCAGCAGCTTGGTAGCTACAGATGAAGCTTTCTTT; CDR3: CASSLVATDEAFF
V: TRBV5-6; J: TRBJ1-1; D: NA; size: NA; DNA: TGTGCCAGCAGGCCGGTGGACCAGACCTACACTGAAGCTTTCTTT; CDR3: CASRPVDQTYTEAFF
V: TRBV4-1; J: TRBJ1-5; D: NA; size: NA; DNA: TGCGCCAGCAGCCAAACGCCAGGCAATCAGCCCCAGCATTTT; CDR3: CASSQTPGNQPQHF
V: TRBV6-5; J: TRBJ1-2; D: NA; size: NA; DNA: TGTGCCAGCAACGTGCAAAATAACTATGGCTACACCTTC; CDR3: CASNVQNNYGYTF
V: TRBV27; J: TRBJ2-5; D: NA; size: NA; DNA: TGTGCCAGCAGTTTAGGGGCGGGACCCGATTCGGCCCAGTACTTC; CDR3: CASSLGAGPDSAQYF
V: TRBV7-9; J: TRBJ1-6; D: NA; size: NA; DNA: TGTGCCAGCAGCGCGTCGAGGACGGCTAATTCACCCCTCCACTTT; CDR3: CASSASRTANSPLHF
V: TRBV11-2; J: TRBJ2-7; D: TRBD2; size: once; DNA: TGTGCCAGCAGCTTAACTAGCGGAGGTTCCTACGAGCAGTACTTC; CDR3: CASSLTSGGSYEQYF
V: TRBV5-4; J: TRBJ2-4; D: TRBD1; size: NA; DNA: TGTGCCAGCAGCTTGCGGACAGGAGTAGCCAAAAACATTCAGTACTTC; CDR3: CASSLRTGVAKNIQYF
V: TRBV7-9; J: TRBJ2-6; D: TRBD1; size: NA; DNA: TGTGCCATGGCCAACAGGGGCAACTCTGGGGCCAACGTCCTGACTTTC; CDR3: CAMANRGNSGANVLTF
V: TRBV4-2; J: TRBJ2-7; D: NA; size: many; DNA: TGTGCCAGCAGCCAAGTTCAGGGGTTCGCCTACGAGCAGTACTTC; CDR3: CASSQVQGFAYEQYF
V: TRBV5-1; J: TRBJ2-3; D: NA; size: NA; DNA: TGCGCCAGCAAAACGGCCTCAGATACGCAGTATTTT; CDR3: CASKTASDTQYF
V: TRBV20-1; J: TRBJ1-5; D: NA; size: NA; DNA: TGCAGTGGTAGCAATCAGCCCCAGCATTTT; CDR3: CSGSNQPQHF
V: TRBV12-5; J: TRBJ1-1; D: NA; size: NA; DNA: TGTGCTAGTGGTCTCAATCAAGGGACTGAAGCTTTCTTT; CDR3: CASGLNQGTEAFF
V: TRBV30; J: TRBJ2-7; D: TRBD1; size: NA; DNA: TGTGCCTGTGGACAGGGGTTCGAGCAGTACTTC; CDR3: CACGQGFEQYF
V: TRBV6-5; J: TRBJ1-5; D: NA; size: NA; DNA: TGTGCCAGCAGTCCGACAGACAATCAGCCCCAGCATTTT; CDR3: CASSPTDNQPQHF
V: TRBV6-2/TRBV6-3; J: TRBJ1-4; D: TRBD1; size: NA; DNA: TGTGCCAGCAGCGCAGCAGGGGGTCGGGGTGAAAAACTGTTTTTT; CDR3: CASSAAGGRGEKLFF
V: TRBV29-1; J: TRBJ2-1; D: NA; size: NA; DNA: TGCAGCGTCTCCTCTGGAAATGAGCAGTTCTTC; CDR3: CSVSSGNEQFF
V: TRBV29-1; J: TRBJ2-7; D: NA; size: few; DNA: TGCAGCGGTGGGACGGATTACGAGCAGTACTTC; CDR3: CSGGTDYEQYF
V: TRBV7-8; J: TRBJ1-6; D: NA; size: once; DNA: TGTGCCAGCAGCTTAGGGACCTCTAGGGGTTCACCCCTCCACTTT; CDR3: CASSLGTSRGSPLHF
V: TRBV5-5; J: TRBJ1-1; D: NA; size: NA; DNA: TGTGCCAGCAGCTTTCCCGCGGTGGGGCCCTCTGAAGCTTTCTTT; CDR3: CASSFPAVGPSEAFF